Following are 15 T cell receptor beta chains from one sample sequenced in a study of cytomegalovirus exposure and HLA in healthy donors. It was with 60 Vbeta and 13 Jbeta primers that the PCR ran. Using immunoSEQ multiplex PCR, the repertoire was profiled, and TCRdb retains in-frame clones only, with some absent. This table holds 150,000 or so clones, around four fifths found once. Material for sequencing was PBMCs. The receptors shown here come from a woman aged 50 to 65 in good health and CMV-seropositive.

This clone was detected only a few times. The sample carries other DNA sequences with the same CDR3. The rearrangement links TRBV7-2 to TRBJ2-7; D gene uncertain. The CDR3 has 13 residues. The germline V gene has CDR1 SGHTA and CDR2 FQGNSA. V lost 0 bases and J 3 bases, leaving 6 bases between the germline ends. The CDR3, as DNA: TGTGCCAGCAGCTTAGCGGTTAGCTACGAGCAGTACTTC. Translated: CASSLAVSYEQYF.

For the CDR3, the DNA is TGTGCCAGCAGCTTTGGACCAGGGGGGGAGACCCAGTACTTC. As protein: CASSFGPGGETQYF. This chain uses TRBV7-2 with TRBJ2-5, with a weak D call TRBD1 (7 bases). The CDR3 runs to 14 residues. The ends were cut back, 3 bases at V and 5 bases at J, with 13 bases in the middle. The germline V gene encodes CDR1 SGHTA and CDR2 FQGNSA.

Comments on this clone: One end of the junction is discordant with germline, which a read error may explain. J is TRBJ2-5 and V is TRBV7-9; 8 bases line up with TRBD2. Germline values: CDR1 SEHNR, CDR2 FQNEAQ (reference sequence). The CDR3 contains 15 residues. Here the CDR3 DNA reads TGTTCCAGCAGCCCCCTAGCGGGCCCCCAAGAGACCCAGTACTTC. Amino acids: CSSSPLAGPQETQYF. Together with reference TRBV7-9 and TRBJ2-5, the CDR3 gives the full variable domain: DTGVSQNPRHKITKRGQNVTFRCDPISEHNRLYWYRQTLGQGPEFLTYFQNEAQLEKSRLLSDRFSAERPKGSFSTLEIQRTEQGDSAMYLCSSSPLAGPQETQYFGPGTRLLVL.

This clone was seen a few times. The gene calls are TRBV11-1 and TRBJ1-1; D uncertain. CDR3 length: 14 amino acids. V was cut by 5 bases and J by 0 bases, with 10 bases left in between. CDR1 and CDR2 from the germline V gene are SGHAT and FQDESV (reference sequence). The CDR3 reads CASSPQVMNTEAFF. CDR3 in DNA: TGTGCCAGCAGCCCACAAGTCATGAACACTGAAGCTTTCTTT. The whole variable domain, remainder taken from reference TRBV11-1 and TRBJ1-1, is EAEVAQSPRYKITEKSQAVAFWCDPISGHATLYWYRQILGQGPELLVQFQDESVVDDSQLPKDRFSAERLKGVDSTLKIQPAELGDSAMYLCASSPQVMNTEAFFGQGTRLTVV.

The chain combines TRBV9 with TRBJ1-1; D gene ambiguous. Trimming left V 0 bases short and J 2 bases short, with 5 bases between. The CDR3 length is 13 residues. Germline-derived CDR1 and CDR2 are SGDLS and YYNGEE. The CDR3 nucleotides read TGTGCCAGCAGCGTAGACAGCAACACTGAAGCTTTCTTT. Protein: CASSVDSNTEAFF.

The chain carries TRBV9 and TRBJ1-1; 7 nucleotides agree with TRBD1. CDR1 is SGDLS and CDR2 is YYNGEE in the germline V gene. The CDR3 runs to 15 residues. The V and J ends lost 3 bases and 1 base, in that order; junction bases with no gene match: 6. CDR3: CASSARQGWNTEAFF. The DNA for the CDR3 is TGTGCCAGCAGCGCCCGACAGGGCTGGAACACTGAAGCTTTCTTT.

The genes are TRBV10-3 and TRBJ1-4; 8 nucleotides align to TRBD1. Germline V lookup: CDR1 ENHRY, CDR2 SYGVKD. V was pared by 4 bases and J by 5 bases, with 6 bases of the junction left unmatched. This CDR3 is built from 15 residues. The CDR3 sequence is CAISAVTGANEKLFF. The CDR3, as DNA: TGTGCCATCAGTGCGGTGACAGGGGCAAATGAAAAACTGTTTTTT.

The rearrangement uses TRBV5-1 and TRBJ2-3, with 11 bases matching TRBD2. After removal of 3 bases from V and 3 bases from J, the junction contained 6 bases not matched to a gene. Germline assignment: CDR1 SGHRS and CDR2 YFSETQ. The CDR3 has 16 residues. The CDR3 here is CASSWGTSGGTDTQYF. The CDR3 DNA reads TGCGCCAGCAGCTGGGGGACTAGCGGAGGGACAGATACGCAGTATTTT. Together with reference TRBV5-1 and TRBJ2-3, the CDR3 gives the full variable domain: KAGVTQTPRYLIKTRGQQVTLSCSPISGHRSVSWYQQTPGQGLQFLFEYFSETQRNKGNFPGRFSGRQFSNSRSEMNVSTLELGDSALYLCASSWGTSGGTDTQYFGPGTRLTVL.

The V gene is TRBV18, the J gene TRBJ2-7, with TRBD1 matching 9 bases. This CDR3 comprises 14 residues. The J segment lost 5 bases and the V segment lost 3 bases, leaving 5 bases of the junction unmatched. CDR1 and CDR2 (germline): KGHSH, LQKENI. CDR3 DNA sequence: TGTGCCAGCTCACCGGGACAGGGAGGGAACGAGCAGTACTTC. This gives the protein CASSPGQGGNEQYF. Drawing the rest from reference TRBV18 and TRBJ2-7, the complete variable domain is NAGVMQNPRHLVRRRGQEARLRCSPMKGHSHVYWYRQLPEEGLKFMVYLQKENIIDESGMPKERFSAEFPKEGPSILRIQQVVRGDSAAYFCASSPGQGGNEQYFGPGTRLTVT.

The chain combines TRBV19 with TRBJ2-3; TRBD2 agrees at 9 bases. J was trimmed by 4 bases and V by 4 bases; bases with no gene match: 3. The CDR3 is 14 residues long. Looked up from germline, CDR1 is LNHDA and CDR2 is SQIVND (reference sequence). The CDR3 here is CASSTGLASDTQYF. In DNA, the CDR3 is TGTGCCAGTAGTACGGGACTAGCCTCAGATACGCAGTATTTT.

This clone came up a few times. J is TRBJ2-1 and V is TRBV6-5, with 10 bases matching TRBD2. CDR1 is MNHEY, CDR2 SVGAGI, per germline. V shed 6 bases, J shed 2 bases, and the junction held 4 bases outside the gene matches. This CDR3 is built from 15 residues. The CDR3 protein is CASSLLAGTYNEQFF. The CDR3 nucleotides read TGTGCCAGCAGCCTACTAGCGGGAACCTACAATGAGCAGTTCTTC.

The rearrangement links TRBV7-3 to TRBJ2-3; D gene unclear. CDR1 and CDR2 from the germline V gene are SGHTA and FQGTGA. The CDR3 spans 13 residues. V was shortened by 2 bases and J by 3 bases, with 6 bases between the two germline ends. This CDR3 reads CASSLGRTDTQYF. The CDR3 DNA sequence: TGTGCCAGCAGCTTAGGTAGAACAGATACGCAGTATTTT.

This clone has just one count. The chain joins TRBV5-3 to TRBJ2-7; tentatively, D is TRBD1 (6 bases). TRBV5-3 is sorted into the ORF group, with uncertain function. The CDR3 consists of 18 residues. With 4 bases removed from V and 3 bases from J, the gap between germline ends came to 26 bases. CDR3 DNA sequence: TGTGCCAGAAGCCCATCGGACAGCCCTCTCGCCGACCTCTACGAGCAGTACTTC. Translation gives CARSPSDSPLADLYEQYF.

V usage is TRBV27 and J usage is TRBJ1-1, with unresolved D. In germline, CDR1 is MNHEY, CDR2 SMNVEV (reference sequence). This CDR3 spans 11 amino acids. V was cut by 6 bases and J by 8 bases, with 10 bases left in between. The CDR3 DNA follows: TGTGCCAGCAGATCCTCTAGGGAAGCTTTCTTT. Protein sequence: CASRSSREAFF.

This clone occurred a few times. The V gene is TRBV6-4, the J gene TRBJ1-2, with a possible D match to TRBD1 (5 bases). Germline assignment: CDR1 MRHNA and CDR2 SNTAGT. With 3 bases removed from V and 8 bases from J, the gap between germline ends came to 13 bases. CDR3 length: 13 residues. This CDR3 is CASSEATVEGYTF. CDR3 nucleotides: TGTGCCAGCAGTGAAGCGACAGTGGAAGGCTACACCTTC.